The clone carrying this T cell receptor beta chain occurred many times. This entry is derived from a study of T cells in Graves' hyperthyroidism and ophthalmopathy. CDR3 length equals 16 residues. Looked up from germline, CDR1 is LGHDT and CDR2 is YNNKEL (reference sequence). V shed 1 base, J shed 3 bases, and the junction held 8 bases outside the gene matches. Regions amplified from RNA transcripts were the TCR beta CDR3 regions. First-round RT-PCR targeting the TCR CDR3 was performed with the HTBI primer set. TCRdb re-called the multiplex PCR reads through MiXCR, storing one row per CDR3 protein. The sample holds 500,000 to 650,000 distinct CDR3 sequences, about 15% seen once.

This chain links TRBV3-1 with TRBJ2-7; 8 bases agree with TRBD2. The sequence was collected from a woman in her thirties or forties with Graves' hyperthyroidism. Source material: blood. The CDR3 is CASSQVGSGMNYEQYF. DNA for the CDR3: TGTGCCAGCAGCCAAGTGGGTAGCGGGATGAACTACGAGCAGTACTTC.